These 22 T cell receptor beta chains came from one sample sequenced in a study of cytomegalovirus exposure and HLA in healthy donors. The PCR contained 60 Vbeta and 13 Jbeta primers. Using immunoSEQ multiplex PCR, the repertoire was profiled, and TCRdb retains in-frame clones only, with some absent. In the table there are some 120,000 clones, roughly 80% of which are singletons. The specimen sequenced was PBMCs. These receptors originate from a man aged 50 to 59 in good health and CMV-seronegative.

The rearrangement links TRBV4-1 to TRBJ2-5, with D unclear. Germline CDR1 and CDR2: MGHRA and YSYEKL. This CDR3 has 14 residues. V dropped 3 bases and J dropped 5 bases, with 13 bases sitting between them. In DNA form, the CDR3 reads TGCGCCAGCAGCCAGGAGAGTGCGCCCGAGACCCAGTACTTC. The encoded protein is CASSQESAPETQYF.

This chain uses TRBV27 with TRBJ2-3; D may be TRBD2 (6 bases). Germline V lookup: CDR1 MNHEY, CDR2 SMNVEV (reference sequence). The CDR3 has 14 amino acids. Trimming stripped 7 bases from V and 2 bases from J, with 13 bases between. The CDR3 sequence: CASKGGTFTDTQYF. CDR3 DNA sequence: TGTGCCAGCAAGGGCGGGACGTTCACAGATACGCAGTATTTT.

This clone was counted a single time. The chain is built from TRBV4-3 and TRBJ2-7, with 12 bases lining up with TRBD2. Per the germline V gene, CDR1 is LGHNA and CDR2 is YSLEER. The CDR3 has 16 residues. After removal of 0 bases from V and 5 bases from J, the junction contained 5 bases not matched to a gene. For the CDR3, the DNA is TGCGCCAGCAGCCAAGATGGGACTAGCGGGTTCAACGAGCAGTACTTC. Translating gives CASSQDGTSGFNEQYF.

The rearrangement joins TRBV19 to TRBJ1-2; tentative D call: TRBD1 (6 bases). Germline-derived CDR1 and CDR2 are LNHDA and SQIVND (reference sequence). V was pared by 3 bases and J by 3 bases, with 17 bases between. The CDR3 consists of 16 residues. CDR3 DNA sequence: TGTGCCAGTAGTATCCCATCGGGGGGCCGGGACTATGGCTACACCTTC. Protein product: CASSIPSGGRDYGYTF. Full variable domain (remainder filled in from reference TRBV19 and TRBJ1-2): DGGITQSPKYLFRKEGQNVTLSCEQNLNHDAMYWYRQDPGQGLRLIYYSQIVNDFQKGDIAEGYSVSREKKESFPLTVTSAQKNPTAFYLCASSIPSGGRDYGYTFGSGTRLTVV.

The chain recombines TRBV7-3 with TRBJ2-6; a weak D match, TRBD2 (5 bases). Germline V gene sequence: CDR1 SGHTA, CDR2 FQGTGA. The CDR3 has 17 amino acids. The ends were cut back, 2 bases at V and 0 bases at J, with 11 bases in the middle. The DNA for the CDR3 is TGTGCCAGCAGCTTAGATGCCGGGAACTCTGGGGCCAACGTCCTGACTTTC. It codes for CASSLDAGNSGANVLTF. Looking up the rest from reference TRBV7-3 and TRBJ2-6 gives the full variable domain: GAGVSQTPSNKVTEKGKYVELRCDPISGHTALYWYRQSLGQGPEFLIYFQGTGAADDSGLPNDRFFAVRPEGSVSTLKIQRTERGDSAVYLCASSLDAGNSGANVLTFGAGSRLTVL.

J is TRBJ2-1 and V is TRBV5-1; 11 bases align to TRBD2. Germline CDR1 and CDR2: SGHRS and YFSETQ. Germline trimming cut 0 bases from V and 5 bases from J; bases unmatched to any gene: 7. This CDR3 is built from 17 residues. The CDR3 sequence: CASSLGLLAGVHNEQFF. The CDR3 bases are TGCGCCAGCAGCTTGGGACTACTAGCGGGAGTTCACAATGAGCAGTTCTTC.

This clone was counted between two and nine times. The chain recombines TRBV27 with TRBJ2-5; the D gene is possibly TRBD1 (6 bases). The V gene's germline CDR1 is MNHEY and CDR2 SMNVEV (reference sequence). This CDR3 spans 15 amino acids. Trimming removed 6 bases from V and 3 bases from J, with 17 bases in between. The CDR3 DNA reads TGTGCCAGCAGCCCCCACCAGGGGACCAAAGAGACCCAGTACTTC. As protein: CASSPHQGTKETQYF.

Only a few counts were recorded for this clone. The chain is built from TRBV6-1 and TRBJ2-7, with 9 bases identical to TRBD2. The length of the CDR3 is 15 residues. The trim removed 6 bases at V and 0 bases at J, leaving 6 bases unmatched. CDR1 is MNHNS, CDR2 SASEGT, per germline. This chain's CDR3 is CASSFGLASSYEQYF. CDR3 DNA: TGTGCCAGCAGCTTTGGACTAGCGAGCTCCTACGAGCAGTACTTC.

This chain joins TRBV7-8 and TRBJ2-7, with 7 bases that match TRBD2. J lost 6 bases, V lost 8 bases, and 13 bases had no gene match. Germline V gene sequence: CDR1 SGHVS, CDR2 FQNEAQ. CDR3 length: 14 residues. The CDR3 region is CASRLIAGEIEQYF. In DNA form, the CDR3 reads TGTGCCAGCCGCCTGATTGCGGGAGAGATCGAGCAGTACTTC.

The V and J genes are TRBV5-4 and TRBJ1-4, with TRBD1 matching over 10 bases. The CDR3 has 14 residues. Germline assignment: CDR1 SGHNT and CDR2 YYREEE (reference sequence). Trimming cost V 4 bases and J 11 bases; bases outside gene matches: 8. CDR3 coding DNA: TGTGCCAGCAGCACCCGGGACAGGGGCGCCAAACTGTTTTTT. Translated: CASSTRDRGAKLFF.

This rearrangement joins TRBV11-2 to TRBJ2-1; tentatively, D is TRBD2 (5 bases). The CDR3 spans 15 residues. V was pared by 5 bases and J by 6 bases, with 17 bases between. CDR1 SGHAT and CDR2 FQNNGV come from the germline V gene. CDR3 in DNA: TGTGCCAGCAGCACTTTGGCGGGCCCGGGCAATGAGCAGTTCTTC. Translation: CASSTLAGPGNEQFF.

CDR3 DNA sequence: TGTGCCAGTAGTATAGTTGGGGGGGCGAGAGGCTACACCTTC. It yields the protein CASSIVGGARGYTF. This chain connects TRBV19 to TRBJ1-2, with D possibly TRBD1 on 6 matching bases. Per the germline V gene, CDR1 is LNHDA and CDR2 is SQIVND (reference sequence). The V and J ends lost 1 base and 8 bases respectively, with 14 bases between them. CDR3 length equals 14 residues.

The gene calls are TRBV29-1 and TRBJ2-5; D gene ambiguous. Germline assignment: CDR1 SQVTM and CDR2 ANQGSEA. V was cut by 0 bases and J by 2 bases, with 7 bases left in between. This CDR3 is built from 13 residues. The CDR3 DNA sequence: TGCAGCGTTGAAGATCCGCAGCAAGAGACCCAGTACTTC. Protein product: CSVEDPQQETQYF.

The chain joins TRBV6-5 to TRBJ2-5; tentatively, D is TRBD2 (6 bases). CDR3 length: 14 residues. In germline, CDR1 is MNHEY, CDR2 SVGAGI. The V gene lost 5 bases and the J gene lost 4 bases, with 14 bases spanning the gap. The CDR3 protein is CASSTRLVPETQYF. The CDR3 nucleotides are TGTGCCAGCAGTACCCGACTAGTTCCAGAGACCCAGTACTTC.

V usage is TRBV10-3 and J usage is TRBJ1-3; a possible D gene is TRBD1 (6 bases). V was pared by 2 bases and J by 4 bases, with 12 bases between. CDR1 is ENHRY, CDR2 SYGVKD, per germline. The CDR3 has 15 amino acids. CDR3 DNA sequence: TGTGCCATCAGTGAGCGGACAGCTAACGGAAACACCATATATTTT. Translated: CAISERTANGNTIYF.

This clone was picked up a small number of times. The chain recombines TRBV28 with TRBJ2-5, with D perhaps TRBD2 (6 bases). The CDR3 loop spans 14 amino acids. V dropped 6 bases and J dropped 6 bases, with 17 bases sitting between them. Per the germline V gene, CDR1 is MDHEN and CDR2 is SYDVKM. The CDR3 loop is CASSPGRWGQTQYF. As DNA, the CDR3 is TGTGCCAGCAGCCCGGGGAGGTGGGGACAGACCCAGTACTTC.

This chain uses TRBV11-2 with TRBJ2-3; 8 bases align to TRBD2. Germline CDR1 SGHAT, CDR2 FQNNGV. The junction had 3 bases not matched to a gene; V was cut back by 2 bases and J by 5 bases. This CDR3 has 14 residues. CDR3: CASSLYLAGDTQYF. The DNA for the CDR3 is TGTGCCAGCAGCTTATATCTAGCGGGAGATACGCAGTATTTT.

This clone was seen once. The J gene is TRBJ1-1, the V gene TRBV7-2, with D hard to call. V was cut by 5 bases and J by 3 bases, with 19 bases left in between. Germline V gene sequence: CDR1 SGHTA, CDR2 FQGNSA. The CDR3 runs to 16 residues. CDR3 coding DNA: TGTGCCAGCAGCGTACCCCGCCCGGGGTTAGACACTGAAGCTTTCTTT. Its protein is CASSVPRPGLDTEAFF.

The rearrangement links TRBV11-2 to TRBJ2-1; TRBD2 matches at 11 bases. V was pared by 5 bases and J by 4 bases, with 7 bases of the junction left unmatched. The CDR3 has 16 residues. Per the germline V gene, CDR1 is SGHAT and CDR2 is FQNNGV. This chain's CDR3 is CASSGTSGSSYNEQFF. The CDR3 bases are TGTGCCAGCAGCGGCACTAGCGGGAGTTCGTACAATGAGCAGTTCTTC.

The chain uses TRBV6-5 and TRBJ1-1; D is unresolved. The V gene lost 6 bases and the J gene lost 1 base, with 12 bases spanning the gap. CDR1 is MNHEY, CDR2 SVGAGI, per germline. This CDR3 has 14 residues. The CDR3 loop reads CASSVQPGNTEAFF. The DNA of the CDR3 is TGTGCCAGCAGCGTCCAACCAGGGAACACTGAAGCTTTCTTT.

Worth noting for this clone: The same CDR3 also results from other DNA sequences found in this sample. This chain joins TRBV2 and TRBJ2-5; 7 nucleotides agree with TRBD1. Germline CDR1 reads SNHLY; CDR2 reads FYNNEI. The J segment lost 2 bases and the V segment lost 6 bases, leaving 3 bases of the junction unmatched. This CDR3 is 13 amino acids long. CDR3: CASRGTVQETQYF. The CDR3 DNA reads as TGTGCCAGCAGGGGGACAGTGCAAGAGACCCAGTACTTC.

The chain is built from TRBV7-2 and TRBJ1-4, with 7 bases aligning to TRBD1. The germline V gene encodes CDR1 SGHTA and CDR2 FQGNSA. The length of the CDR3 is 16 residues. With V trimmed by 3 bases and J by 2 bases, 6 bases remained unmatched. Here the CDR3 DNA reads TGTGCCAGCAGCTTCCCCTCAGGGGGGACTAATGAAAAACTGTTTTTT. It is translated as CASSFPSGGTNEKLFF.